Shown below are 3 T cell receptor beta chains from a single sample sequenced in a study of shared clonotypes between healthy human individuals. Libraries were prepared by immunoSEQ multiplex PCR; TCRdb keeps only in-frame clonotypes and omits some of them. This repertoire shows about 1.1 million clones, approximately 80% found once; its top ten account for 0.85% to 1%. Sequenced input: memory CD4+ T cells from PBMCs. Subset described: CD45RA-negative fraction. These receptors came from a man aged 18 to 30 in good health. Some clones in this sample may be carry-over from other donors' samples.

V and J are TRBV6-5 and TRBJ1-1; possibly TRBD1 for D (6 bases). This CDR3 region has 16 residues. CDR1 is MNHEY, CDR2 SVGAGI, per germline. The V gene lost 0 bases and the J gene lost 1 base, with 12 bases spanning the gap. In DNA form, the CDR3 reads TGTGCCAGCAGTTACTCATTTGGGACACCGAACACTGAAGCTTTCTTT. Protein: CASSYSFGTPNTEAFF.

The CDR3, as DNA: TGTGCCAGCAGCTTACTGATTCGGGCTAATGAAAAACTGTTTTTT. Encoded protein: CASSLLIRANEKLFF. This chain links TRBV7-8 with TRBJ1-4; D gene unclear. The CDR3 loop spans 15 amino acids. With 2 bases removed from V and 3 bases from J, the gap between germline ends came to 10 bases. Germline V gives CDR1 SGHVS, CDR2 FQNEAQ.

The gene calls are TRBV10-3 and TRBJ2-2; 7 bases are shared with TRBD2. Germline values: CDR1 ENHRY, CDR2 SYGVKD. V was pared by 1 base and J by 1 base, with 3 bases of the junction left unmatched. The CDR3 totals 16 residues. DNA of the CDR3: TGTGCCATCAGTGAGTGGGAGCGGGGGAACACCGGGGAGCTGTTTTTT. It yields the protein CAISEWERGNTGELFF.